This T cell receptor beta chain was captured in a study of shared clonotypes between healthy human individuals. With respect to this clone: As yet, its antigen is unknown.

Genomic DNA of every subset was divided equally among multiple immunoSEQ plates. The DNA input per sorted-subset replicate PCR was about 180 ng, corresponding to around 30,000 T cell genomes. Measured with immunoSEQ multiplex PCR; TCRdb has only the in-frame clones, and not every one. The profile shows about 320,000 clones, 80% to 90% of them singletons. The study's findings and limits: Larger estimated richness was generally seen in naive subsets than in memory subsets.

The V gene's germline CDR1 is SGDLS and CDR2 YYNGEE. This CDR3 comprises 16 residues. After removal of 4 bases from V and 3 bases from J, the junction contained 7 bases not matched to a gene. This sequence originates from a man aged 18 to 35 in good health. Sequencing was done on a sample of memory CD8+ T cells sorted from blood. Subset reported: CD45RO+ cells pooled with CCR7-negative TemRA cells. V is TRBV9 and J is TRBJ2-2; 9 nucleotides match TRBD2. The CDR3 bases are TGTGCCAGCAGCCCAACCGGACTAGCGTACACCGGGGAGCTGTTTTTT. This translates into CASSPTGLAYTGELFF.